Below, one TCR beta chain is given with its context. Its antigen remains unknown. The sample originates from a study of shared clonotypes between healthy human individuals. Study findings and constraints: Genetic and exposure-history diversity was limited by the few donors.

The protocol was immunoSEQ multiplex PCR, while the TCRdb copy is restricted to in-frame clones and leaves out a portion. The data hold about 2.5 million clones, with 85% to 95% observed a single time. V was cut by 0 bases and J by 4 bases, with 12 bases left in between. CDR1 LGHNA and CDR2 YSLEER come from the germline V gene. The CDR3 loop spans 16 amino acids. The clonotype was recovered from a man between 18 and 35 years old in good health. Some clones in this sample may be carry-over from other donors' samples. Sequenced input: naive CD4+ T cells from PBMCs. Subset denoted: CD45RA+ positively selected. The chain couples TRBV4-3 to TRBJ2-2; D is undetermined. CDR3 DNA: TGCGCCAGCAGCCAAGATGCGTCCCCGAGCACCGGGGAGCTGTTTTTT. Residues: CASSQDASPSTGELFF.